This T cell receptor beta chain was captured in a study of Graves' ophthalmopathy and Graves' hyperthyroidism. Study-wide results and limits: Blood also harbored most expanded thyroid clonotypes above 0.001 frequency.

Clinicians made diagnoses from clinical symptoms, serum thyroxine, TRAb, thyroid ultrasound and orbital computed tomography. This clonotype occurred many times. Antigen unknown. For repertoire sequencing, the TCR beta CDR3 regions were amplified from RNA transcripts. RT-PCR in the first round used HTBI primers; a second-round multiplex PCR followed. TCRdb redid the calling of the multiplex PCR reads with MiXCR, one entry per CDR3 protein. The sample carries approximately 210,000 distinct CDR3 sequences, 25% to 35% recorded once. CDR1 is MNHNS, CDR2 SASEGT, per germline. V gave up 8 bases and J gave up 0 bases; unmatched junction bases: 2. The CDR3 contains 13 residues.

V is TRBV6-1 and J is TRBJ1-1, with 8 bases lining up with TRBD1. The TCR sequence derives from a man between 45 and 60 years old with Graves' ophthalmopathy. Sequenced input: peripheral blood. CDR3 protein: CASVDRVNTEAFF. In DNA form, the CDR3 reads TGTGCCAGCGTGGACAGGGTGAACACTGAAGCTTTCTTT.